The clone carrying this T cell receptor (beta chain) was seen repeatedly, ten times or more. What it binds is unknown. According to the study, TCR beta libraries were built with iRepertoire HTBI primers and CDR3-region Arm-PCR. TCRdb analysed the multiplex PCR reads with MiXCR anew, one entry per CDR3 protein. Counted here are 200,000 to 250,000 distinct CDR3 sequences, less than 20% occurring once; the ten biggest clones make up 10% to 15%. These data originate in a study of regulatory T cells in long-lasting Graves disease. Study overall: The antithyroid drugs taken by newly diagnosed Graves' patients had been used for under 3 months.

Sample time point: newly diagnosed GD, antithyroid drugs for less than 3 months. The TCR library was prepared using RNA isolated from PBMCs. Trimming shortened V by 6 bases and J by 14 bases, and 23 bases separated the two germline ends. Germline V gene lookup returns CDR1 MDHEN and CDR2 SYDVKM. The CDR3 has 14 residues. Study outcomes and limitations: Favoring TRBV28, TRBJ1-2 and TRBJ2-5 was a feature seen in persistent disease.

These same records also appear under a second study, on T cells in Graves' hyperthyroidism and ophthalmopathy. Per that study: With the HTBI primer set, the TCR CDR3 went through a first round of RT-PCR.

Sample: peripheral blood mononuclear cells (PBMCs), taken at new diagnosis, from a patient treated with antithyroid drugs. The TCR comes from a woman in her thirties with Graves disease. V usage is TRBV28 and J usage is TRBJ2-1; D is perhaps TRBD2 (5 bases). CDR3 coding DNA: TGTGCCAGCAGCCCGAACCTACTAGGATCGATAGAGTTCTTC. Protein product: CASSPNLLGSIEFF.